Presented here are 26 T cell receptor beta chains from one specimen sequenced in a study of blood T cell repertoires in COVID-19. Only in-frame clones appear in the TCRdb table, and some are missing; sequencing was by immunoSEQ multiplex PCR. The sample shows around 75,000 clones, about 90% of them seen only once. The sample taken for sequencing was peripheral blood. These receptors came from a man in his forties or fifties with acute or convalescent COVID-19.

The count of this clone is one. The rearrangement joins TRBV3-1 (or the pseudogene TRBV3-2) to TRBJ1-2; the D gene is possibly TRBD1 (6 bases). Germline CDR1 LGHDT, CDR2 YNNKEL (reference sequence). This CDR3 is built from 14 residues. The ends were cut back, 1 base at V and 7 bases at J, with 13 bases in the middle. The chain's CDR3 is CASSQGSGEGGYTF. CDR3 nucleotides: TGTGCCAGCAGCCAAGGTTCAGGGGAGGGTGGCTACACCTTC.

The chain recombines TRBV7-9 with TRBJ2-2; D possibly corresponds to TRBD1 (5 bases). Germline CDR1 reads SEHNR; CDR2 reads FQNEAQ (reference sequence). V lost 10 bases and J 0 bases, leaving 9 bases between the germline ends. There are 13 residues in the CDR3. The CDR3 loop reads CAIAGTNTGELFF. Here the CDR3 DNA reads TGTGCCATAGCAGGGACGAACACCGGGGAGCTGTTTTTT.

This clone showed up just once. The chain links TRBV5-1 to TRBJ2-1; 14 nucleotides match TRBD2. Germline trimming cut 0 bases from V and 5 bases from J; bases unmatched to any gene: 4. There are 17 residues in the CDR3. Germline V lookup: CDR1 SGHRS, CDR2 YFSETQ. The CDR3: CASSLGGTSGGNNEQFF. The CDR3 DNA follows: TGCGCCAGCAGCTTGGGCGGGACTAGCGGGGGAAACAATGAGCAGTTCTTC.

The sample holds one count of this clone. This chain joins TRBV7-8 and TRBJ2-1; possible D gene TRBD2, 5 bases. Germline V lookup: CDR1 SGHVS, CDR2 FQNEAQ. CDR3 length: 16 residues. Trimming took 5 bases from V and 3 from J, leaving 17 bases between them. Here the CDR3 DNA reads TGTGCCAGCAGCCATGTTGGGGAGAATATCTACAATGAGCAGTTCTTC. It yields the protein CASSHVGENIYNEQFF.

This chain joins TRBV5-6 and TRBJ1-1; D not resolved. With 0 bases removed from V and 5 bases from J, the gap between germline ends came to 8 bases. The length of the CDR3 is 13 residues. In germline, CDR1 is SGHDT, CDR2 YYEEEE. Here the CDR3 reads CASSLEGGTEAFF. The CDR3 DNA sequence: TGTGCCAGCAGCTTGGAGGGAGGGACTGAAGCTTTCTTT.

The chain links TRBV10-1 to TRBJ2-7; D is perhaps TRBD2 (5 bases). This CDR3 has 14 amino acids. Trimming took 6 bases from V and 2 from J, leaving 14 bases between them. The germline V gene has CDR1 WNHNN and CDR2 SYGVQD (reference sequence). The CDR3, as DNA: TGCGCCAGCAGCGTTGGACGGGGAGCCTACGAGCAGTACTTC. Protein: CASSVGRGAYEQYF.

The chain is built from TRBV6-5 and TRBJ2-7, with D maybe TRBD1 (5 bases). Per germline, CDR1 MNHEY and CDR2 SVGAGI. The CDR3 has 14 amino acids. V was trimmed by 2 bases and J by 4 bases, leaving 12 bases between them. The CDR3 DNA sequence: TGTGCCAGCAGTTACGGGGCTGGTAAATACGAGCAGTACTTC. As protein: CASSYGAGKYEQYF.

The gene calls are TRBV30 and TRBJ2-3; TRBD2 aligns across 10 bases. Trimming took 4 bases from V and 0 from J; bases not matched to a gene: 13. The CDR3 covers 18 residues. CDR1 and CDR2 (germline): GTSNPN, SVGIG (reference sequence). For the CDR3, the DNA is TGTGCCTGGAACCAAGTCCATCCGACTAGCGGGAGCACAGATACGCAGTATTTT. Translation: CAWNQVHPTSGSTDTQYF.

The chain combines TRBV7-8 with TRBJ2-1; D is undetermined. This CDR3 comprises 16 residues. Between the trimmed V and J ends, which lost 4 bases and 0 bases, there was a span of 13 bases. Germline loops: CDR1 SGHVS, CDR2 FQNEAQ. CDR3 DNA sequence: TGTGCCAGCAGCTCTGAGACTGGAAGCTCCTACAATGAGCAGTTCTTC. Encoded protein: CASSSETGSSYNEQFF.

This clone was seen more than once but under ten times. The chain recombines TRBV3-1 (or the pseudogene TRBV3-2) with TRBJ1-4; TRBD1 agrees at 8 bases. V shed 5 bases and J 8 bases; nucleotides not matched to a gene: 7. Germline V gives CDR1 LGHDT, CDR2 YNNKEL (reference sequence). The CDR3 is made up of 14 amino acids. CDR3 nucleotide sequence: TGTGCCAGCAGCGATAGGACAGGGTACGAAAAACTGTTTTTT. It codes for CASSDRTGYEKLFF.

The CDR3 bases are TGTGCCAGCAGCTTAAGGAGACTAGCGGGAGCTAACAATGAGCAGTTCTTC. Protein product: CASSLRRLAGANNEQFF. The J gene is TRBJ2-1, the V gene TRBV7-9; 12 bases fit TRBD2. Germline values: CDR1 SEHNR, CDR2 FQNEAQ (reference sequence). The CDR3 runs 17 residues. The trim removed 2 bases at V and 5 bases at J, leaving 7 bases unmatched.

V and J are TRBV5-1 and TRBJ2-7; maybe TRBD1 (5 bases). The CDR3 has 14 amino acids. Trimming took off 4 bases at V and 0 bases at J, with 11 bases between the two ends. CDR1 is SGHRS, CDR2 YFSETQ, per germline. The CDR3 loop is CASSARQSSYEQYF. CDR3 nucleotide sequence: TGCGCCAGCAGCGCTCGACAGAGCTCCTACGAGCAGTACTTC.

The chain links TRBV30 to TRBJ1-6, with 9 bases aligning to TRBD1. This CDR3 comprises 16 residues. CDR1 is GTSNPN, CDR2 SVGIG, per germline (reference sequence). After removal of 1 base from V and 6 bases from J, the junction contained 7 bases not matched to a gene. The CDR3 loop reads CAWSADRGSSNSPLHF. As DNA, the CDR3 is TGTGCCTGGAGTGCAGACAGGGGGAGTAGTAATTCACCCCTCCACTTT.

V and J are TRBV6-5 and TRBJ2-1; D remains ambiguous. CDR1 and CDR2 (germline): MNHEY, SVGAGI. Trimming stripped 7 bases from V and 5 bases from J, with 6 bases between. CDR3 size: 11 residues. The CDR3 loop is CASNRDNEQFF. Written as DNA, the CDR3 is TGTGCCAGCAATCGGGACAATGAGCAGTTCTTC.

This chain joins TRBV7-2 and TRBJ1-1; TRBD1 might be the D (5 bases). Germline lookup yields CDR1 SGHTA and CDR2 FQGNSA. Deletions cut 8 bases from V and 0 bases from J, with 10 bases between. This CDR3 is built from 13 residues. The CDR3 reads CASCTRVNTEAFF. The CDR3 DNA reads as TGTGCCAGCTGTACCAGGGTGAACACTGAAGCTTTCTTT. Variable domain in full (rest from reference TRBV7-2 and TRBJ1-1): GAGVSQSPSNKVTEKGKDVELRCDPISGHTALYWYRQSLGQGLEFLIYFQGNSAPDKSGLPSDRFSAERTGGSVSTLTIQRTQQEDSAVYLCASCTRVNTEAFFGQGTRLTVV.

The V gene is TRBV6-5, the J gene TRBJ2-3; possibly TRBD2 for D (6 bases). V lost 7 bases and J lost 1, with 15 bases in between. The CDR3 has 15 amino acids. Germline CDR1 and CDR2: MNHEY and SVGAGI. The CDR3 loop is CASTLRGPRTDTQYF. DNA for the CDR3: TGTGCCAGCACTTTGCGGGGACCCCGCACAGATACGCAGTATTTT.

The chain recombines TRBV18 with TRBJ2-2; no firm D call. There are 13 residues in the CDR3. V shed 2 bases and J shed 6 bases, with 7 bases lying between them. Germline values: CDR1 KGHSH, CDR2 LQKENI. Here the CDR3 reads CASSPAASGELFF. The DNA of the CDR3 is TGTGCCAGCTCACCAGCGGCGTCCGGGGAGCTGTTTTTT.

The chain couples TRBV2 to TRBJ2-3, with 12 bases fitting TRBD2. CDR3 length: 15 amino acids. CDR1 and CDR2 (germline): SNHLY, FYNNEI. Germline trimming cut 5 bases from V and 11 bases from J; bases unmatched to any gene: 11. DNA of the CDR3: TGTGCCAGCAGTCCCGGGACTAGCGGGCGGGTAAAGCAGTATTTT. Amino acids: CASSPGTSGRVKQYF.

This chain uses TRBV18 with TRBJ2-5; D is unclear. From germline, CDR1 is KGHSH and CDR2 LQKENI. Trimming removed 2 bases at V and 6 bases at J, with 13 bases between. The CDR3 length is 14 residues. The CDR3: CASSPNEVRKTQYF. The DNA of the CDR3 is TGTGCCAGCTCACCAAACGAGGTTAGAAAGACCCAGTACTTC. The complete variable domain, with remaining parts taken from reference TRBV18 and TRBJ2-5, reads NAGVMQNPRHLVRRRGQEARLRCSPMKGHSHVYWYRQLPEEGLKFMVYLQKENIIDESGMPKERFSAEFPKEGPSILRIQQVVRGDSAAYFCASSPNEVRKTQYFGPGTRLLVL.

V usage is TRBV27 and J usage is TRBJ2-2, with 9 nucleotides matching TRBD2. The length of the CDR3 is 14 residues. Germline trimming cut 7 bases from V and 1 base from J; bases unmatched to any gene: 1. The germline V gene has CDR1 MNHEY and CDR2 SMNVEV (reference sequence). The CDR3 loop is CASKTSGNTGELFF. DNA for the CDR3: TGTGCCAGCAAGACTAGCGGGAACACCGGGGAGCTGTTTTTT.

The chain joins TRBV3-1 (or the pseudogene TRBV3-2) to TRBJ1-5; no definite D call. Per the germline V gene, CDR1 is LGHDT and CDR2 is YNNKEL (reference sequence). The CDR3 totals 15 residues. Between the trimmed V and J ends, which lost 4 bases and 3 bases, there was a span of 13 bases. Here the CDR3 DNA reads TGTGCCAGCAGCCCCTCCGGGATACTCAATCAGCCCCAGCATTTT. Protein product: CASSPSGILNQPQHF.

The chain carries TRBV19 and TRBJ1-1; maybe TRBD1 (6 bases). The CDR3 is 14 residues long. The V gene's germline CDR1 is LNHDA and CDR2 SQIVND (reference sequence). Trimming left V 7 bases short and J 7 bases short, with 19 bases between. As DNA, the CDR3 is TGTGCCAGTACCCCGAAGGGGGGGAGGGGTGAAGCTTTCTTT. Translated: CASTPKGGRGEAFF.

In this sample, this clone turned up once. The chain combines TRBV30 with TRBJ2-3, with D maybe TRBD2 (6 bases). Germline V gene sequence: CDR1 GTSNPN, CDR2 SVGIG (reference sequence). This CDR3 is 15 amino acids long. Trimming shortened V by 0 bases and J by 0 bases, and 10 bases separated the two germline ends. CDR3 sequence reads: CAWSVLGTSTDTQYF. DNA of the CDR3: TGTGCCTGGAGTGTACTGGGGACTAGCACAGATACGCAGTATTTT.

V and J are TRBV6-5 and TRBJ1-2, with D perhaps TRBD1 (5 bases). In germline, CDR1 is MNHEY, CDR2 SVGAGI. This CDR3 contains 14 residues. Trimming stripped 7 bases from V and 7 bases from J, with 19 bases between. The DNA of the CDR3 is TGTGCCAGCAAATACCGGGGAGGGGTGGTTGGCTACACCTTC. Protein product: CASKYRGGVVGYTF.

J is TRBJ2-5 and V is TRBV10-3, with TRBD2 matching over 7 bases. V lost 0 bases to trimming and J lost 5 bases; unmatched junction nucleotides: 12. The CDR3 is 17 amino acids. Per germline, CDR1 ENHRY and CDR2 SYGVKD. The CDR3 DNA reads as TGTGCCATCAGTGAGTCCGTGACTAGCCCGGGGCAGGAGACCCAGTACTTC. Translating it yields CAISESVTSPGQETQYF.

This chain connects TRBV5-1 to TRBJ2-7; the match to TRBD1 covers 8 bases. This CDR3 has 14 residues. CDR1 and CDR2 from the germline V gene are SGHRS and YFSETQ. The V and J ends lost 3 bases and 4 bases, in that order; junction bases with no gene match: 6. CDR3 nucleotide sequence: TGCGCCAGCAGCTCTGGACAGGGTACTTACGAGCAGTACTTC. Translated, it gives CASSSGQGTYEQYF.